These 11 T cell receptor beta chains share one sample of origin, sequenced in a study of early stage breast cancer tumors. Profiled with immunoSEQ multiplex PCR; TCRdb holds only in-frame clones, not every one. This table holds around 28,000 clones, around three quarters found once. Sequenced: blood. The source of these receptors is a person aged 45 to 59 with breast cancer.

The chain joins TRBV4-1 to TRBJ2-7; 9 positions match TRBD1. The trim removed 5 bases at V and 6 bases at J, leaving 11 bases unmatched. The CDR3 sequence is 15 residues long. Germline loops: CDR1 MGHRA, CDR2 YSYEKL. Here the CDR3 DNA reads TGCGCCAGCAGCAAGCCGGGACAGGGTTTTTCCGAGCAGTACTTC. Its protein product is CASSKPGQGFSEQYF.

Here the CDR3 reads CASSPTLPPSDADYGYTF. The CDR3 DNA sequence: TGTGCCAGCAGCCCGACATTGCCGCCCTCGGACGCGGACTATGGCTACACCTTC. V and J are TRBV7-9 and TRBJ1-2; D gene ambiguous. There are 18 residues in the CDR3. Deletions cut 5 bases from V and 3 bases from J, with 25 bases between. Germline assignment: CDR1 SEHNR and CDR2 FQNEAQ (reference sequence).

This clone occurred a few times. The V call is TRBV7-9, the J call TRBJ1-2; D unclear. There are 14 residues in the CDR3. Germline V gene lookup returns CDR1 SEHNR and CDR2 FQNEAQ (reference sequence). Between the trimmed V and J ends, which lost 0 bases and 2 bases, there was a span of 7 bases. DNA for the CDR3: TGTGCCAGCAGCTTAGCAGGGTACAACTATGGCTACACCTTC. It is translated as CASSLAGYNYGYTF.

The rearrangement links TRBV19 to TRBJ1-2; D gene uncertain. V gave up 7 bases and J gave up 2 bases, with 17 bases separating them. The length of the CDR3 is 15 residues. The germline CDR1 and CDR2 sequences are LNHDA and SQIVND (reference sequence). CDR3 region: CASTSGSGVNYGYTF. Here the CDR3 DNA reads TGTGCCAGTACCTCAGGTAGTGGGGTCAACTATGGCTACACCTTC. Full variable domain (remainder filled in from reference TRBV19 and TRBJ1-2): DGGITQSPKYLFRKEGQNVTLSCEQNLNHDAMYWYRQDPGQGLRLIYYSQIVNDFQKGDIAEGYSVSREKKESFPLTVTSAQKNPTAFYLCASTSGSGVNYGYTFGSGTRLTVV.

This sequence joins TRBV30 and TRBJ2-7; D call uncertain. CDR1 and CDR2 from the germline V gene are GTSNPN and SVGIG (reference sequence). This CDR3 has 11 residues. V lost 3 bases and J lost 3, with 6 bases in between. CDR3 sequence reads: CAWSLNYEQYF. Written as DNA, the CDR3 is TGTGCCTGGAGCTTAAACTACGAGCAGTACTTC.

Here the CDR3 DNA reads TGTGCCAGCAGACAGACCGACTCTGGGGCCAACGTCCTGACTTTC. This sequence encodes CASRQTDSGANVLTF. V usage is TRBV6-1 and J usage is TRBJ2-6; unclear D gene. Per germline, CDR1 MNHNS and CDR2 SASEGT. The CDR3 contains 15 residues. Trimming removed 6 bases from V and 0 bases from J, with 9 bases in between.

V usage is TRBV4-3 and J usage is TRBJ2-2; 9 nucleotides agree with TRBD2. Looked up from germline, CDR1 is LGHNA and CDR2 is YSLEER. V trimming: 5 bases; J trimming: 4 bases; junction bases outside the gene matches: 8. This CDR3 has 16 amino acids. The CDR3 sequence is CASSSGTSLSTGELFF. The DNA of the CDR3 is TGCGCCAGCAGCTCTGGGACTAGCCTCTCCACCGGGGAGCTGTTTTTT.

This clone has only a few counts. V gene TRBV15 combines with J gene TRBJ2-3, with TRBD2 matching 9 bases. This CDR3 has 17 residues. CDR1 and CDR2 (germline): LNHNV, YYDKDF (reference sequence). J lost 2 bases, V lost 5 bases, and 11 bases had no gene match. Written as DNA, the CDR3 is TGTGCCACCAGCGAAGACACCCGACTAGCGGTCACAGATACGCAGTATTTT. Protein sequence: CATSEDTRLAVTDTQYF.

This clone was picked up a small number of times. The chain couples TRBV19 to TRBJ1-1; no clear D. Germline V CDR1 and CDR2: LNHDA, SQIVND (reference sequence). This CDR3 has 12 amino acids. Trimming pared 1 base from V and 7 bases from J, leaving 7 bases between. The CDR3 loop is CASSIGANEAFF. CDR3 DNA sequence: TGTGCCAGTAGTATAGGGGCCAATGAAGCTTTCTTT.

CDR3 nucleotides: TGTGCCAGCAGCCAAGAAGGCTGCCCGGGCGCCCAAGAGACCCAGTACTTC. This sequence encodes CASSQEGCPGAQETQYF. The rearrangement uses TRBV14 and TRBJ2-5; D unresolved. The CDR3 sequence is 17 residues long. Deletions cut 0 bases from V and 1 base from J, with 15 bases between. CDR1 and CDR2 (germline): SGHDN, FVKESK.

This clone was seen more than once but under ten times. The chain has TRBV4-3 and TRBJ2-7; 7 positions match TRBD2. The junction had 5 bases not matched to a gene; V was cut back by 1 base and J by 2 bases. Germline V lookup: CDR1 LGHNA, CDR2 YSLEER. The CDR3 totals 15 residues. The CDR3 protein is CASSQAASGTYEQYF. The CDR3, as DNA: TGCGCCAGCAGCCAAGCGGCTAGCGGCACCTACGAGCAGTACTTC.